These 14 T cell receptor beta chains originate from one sample sequenced in a study of blood T cell repertoires in COVID-19. Clones were read by immunoSEQ multiplex PCR, and TCRdb kept only the in-frame ones, dropping some. The repertoire holds roughly 76,000 clones, about 89% seen once, with less than 1.5% in the top ten. Sequenced: PBMCs or T cells enriched from blood (not recorded which). Every receptor here comes from a woman aged 45-65 years with acute COVID-19.

This clone was detected a few times. This rearrangement joins TRBV7-2 to TRBJ2-1; 7 nucleotides agree with TRBD1. V lost 1 base to trimming and J lost 3 bases; unmatched junction nucleotides: 3. The V gene's germline CDR1 is SGHTA and CDR2 FQGNSA. The CDR3 covers 15 residues. The CDR3 loop reads CASSLDRGYYNEQFF. The CDR3 DNA is TGTGCCAGCAGCTTAGACAGGGGATACTACAATGAGCAGTTCTTC.

This chain uses TRBV6-5 with TRBJ2-7, with 8 positions matching TRBD1. Germline V gene lookup returns CDR1 MNHEY and CDR2 SVGAGI. The V and J ends lost 8 bases and 4 bases, in that order; junction bases with no gene match: 4. The length of the CDR3 is 12 residues. Here the CDR3 reads CASGQGDYEQYF. The CDR3 DNA reads TGTGCCAGCGGACAGGGAGATTACGAGCAGTACTTC.

This chain links TRBV11-3 with TRBJ2-2; 11 nucleotides line up with TRBD2. In germline, CDR1 is SGHNT, CDR2 YENEEA. With 3 bases clipped from V and 1 base from J, the junction kept 7 bases outside the gene matches. The CDR3 extends over 18 amino acids. In DNA, the CDR3 is TGTGCCAGCAGCTTTTCCTTACTAGCGGGGGTGAACACCGGGGAGCTGTTTTTT. It translates to CASSFSLLAGVNTGELFF.

The chain employs TRBV12-3 or TRBV12-4 and TRBJ2-3; TRBD2 matches 8 bases. Trimming cost V 9 bases and J 7 bases; bases outside gene matches: 9. The CDR3 is 13 residues long. CDR3 coding DNA: TGTGCCAGTCAAGCGGGAGAGGTAAATACGCAGTATTTT. Its translation is CASQAGEVNTQYF.

The chain is built from TRBV6-5 and TRBJ1-4; D is uncertain. This CDR3 comprises 15 residues. Trimming removed 8 bases at V and 0 bases at J, with 13 bases between. The V gene's germline CDR1 is MNHEY and CDR2 SVGAGI. CDR3 in amino acids: CASSEAFTTNEKLFF. The CDR3 region has the DNA TGTGCCAGCTCCGAGGCCTTTACAACTAATGAAAAACTGTTTTTT.

The gene calls are TRBV19 and TRBJ2-5; 10 bases line up with TRBD1. V shed 5 bases, J shed 4 bases, and the junction held 4 bases outside the gene matches. CDR3 size: 14 residues. Germline assignment: CDR1 LNHDA and CDR2 SQIVND (reference sequence). The CDR3 region is CASSGTGAGETQYF. The DNA of the CDR3 is TGTGCCAGTAGTGGGACAGGGGCCGGAGAGACCCAGTACTTC.

The CDR3 sequence: CASSLTTSGPYEQYF. The CDR3 DNA reads TGCGCCAGCAGCCTAACCACTAGCGGGCCCTACGAGCAGTACTTC. V is TRBV5-1 and J is TRBJ2-7; the match to TRBD2 covers 9 bases. CDR1 and CDR2 (germline): SGHRS, YFSETQ. Trimming at V came to 4 bases and at J to 2 bases, leaving 7 bases not matched to a gene. This CDR3 contains 15 residues.

The chain uses TRBV5-4 and TRBJ1-2; a weak D match, TRBD1 (6 bases). CDR1 and CDR2 from the germline V gene are SGHNT and YYREEE (reference sequence). CDR3 length: 14 amino acids. Trimming took off 2 bases at V and 7 bases at J, with 15 bases between the two ends. CDR3 sequence reads: CASSFSLGAPGYTF. For the CDR3, the DNA is TGTGCCAGCAGCTTTTCACTGGGGGCACCTGGCTACACCTTC.

The gene calls are TRBV5-5 and TRBJ1-1; tentative D call: TRBD1 (6 bases). Trimming removed 4 bases from V and 5 bases from J, with 18 bases in between. Per germline, CDR1 SGHKS and CDR2 YYEKEE (reference sequence). CDR3 length: 15 amino acids. CDR3 protein: CASSALGGEGTEAFF. CDR3 nucleotide sequence: TGTGCCAGCAGCGCCCTAGGGGGAGAGGGGACTGAAGCTTTCTTT.

Only a few counts were recorded for this clone. The CDR3 reads CASSIDPGPDTGELFF. The CDR3 DNA reads as TGTGCCAGTAGTATAGATCCTGGGCCAGACACCGGGGAGCTGTTTTTT. V gene TRBV19 combines with J gene TRBJ2-2; D not resolved. In germline, CDR1 is LNHDA, CDR2 SQIVND (reference sequence). The V gene lost 0 bases and the J gene lost 3 bases, with 11 bases spanning the gap. The CDR3 runs to 16 residues.

V and J are TRBV7-2 and TRBJ2-1; 8 bases match TRBD2. CDR3 length: 16 amino acids. J lost 6 bases, V lost 1 base, and 8 bases had no gene match. The germline V gene encodes CDR1 SGHTA and CDR2 FQGNSA. CDR3 sequence reads: CASSLEWAGGPNEQFF. For the CDR3, the DNA is TGTGCCAGCAGCTTAGAGTGGGCGGGAGGACCCAATGAGCAGTTCTTC.

The chain is built from TRBV6-5 and TRBJ1-2, with 7 bases aligning to TRBD1. The CDR3 spans 16 residues. J gave up 6 bases and V 4 bases, and 14 bases lay outside the gene matches. Germline V gene lookup returns CDR1 MNHEY and CDR2 SVGAGI. The CDR3: CASSSTGRSSRDGYTF. The DNA of the CDR3 is TGTGCCAGCAGTTCGACAGGGAGGTCCTCGCGAGATGGCTACACCTTC.

This CDR3 reads CASSRGGTVHYEQYF. In DNA, the CDR3 is TGTGCCAGCAGCCGTGGCGGGACGGTTCACTACGAGCAGTACTTC. The chain couples TRBV7-9 to TRBJ2-7, with D perhaps matching TRBD2 (6 bases). Per germline, CDR1 SEHNR and CDR2 FQNEAQ (reference sequence). V was trimmed by 5 bases and J by 3 bases, leaving 17 bases between them. The CDR3 runs to 15 residues.

The J gene is TRBJ2-2, the V gene TRBV4-1; D is unclear. Looked up from germline, CDR1 is MGHRA and CDR2 is YSYEKL. V lost 0 bases and J lost 4, with 12 bases in between. This CDR3 has 16 residues. CDR3 residues: CASSQEAGIITGELFF. The CDR3 bases are TGCGCCAGCAGCCAAGAGGCAGGAATCATCACCGGGGAGCTGTTTTTT.